The entry below describes one T cell receptor beta chain. These data originate in a study of Ad26.COV2.S vaccination and SARS-CoV-2 variants. Across the whole study: Donor was assigned to the Ad26.COV2.S arm of trial COV1001.

As to treatment: around 19 received Ad26.COV2.S at low or high dose, single or two shots; five or six received placebo; per-sample allocation not given. Samples were taken on day 63 after the first vaccine or placebo injection. Libraries were prepared by immunoSEQ multiplex PCR; TCRdb keeps only in-frame clonotypes and omits some of them. This repertoire shows about 220,000 clones, 88% found once; its top ten account for about 10%. Deletions cut 2 bases from V and 4 bases from J, with 9 bases between. This CDR3 has 14 amino acids. Germline CDR1 is MNHEY and CDR2 is SVGEGT. The chain has TRBV6-2 or TRBV6-3 and TRBJ1-3; D not resolved. This TCR was sampled from a person aged 18-60 years who received the Ad26.COV2.S COVID-19 vaccine or a placebo. Sequenced material: peripheral blood, taken in a trial of Ad26.COV2.S vaccine versus placebo. The CDR3 DNA reads as TGTGCCAGCAGTTACCCCGGGTCCGGAAACACCATATATTTT. Its translation is CASSYPGSGNTIYF.